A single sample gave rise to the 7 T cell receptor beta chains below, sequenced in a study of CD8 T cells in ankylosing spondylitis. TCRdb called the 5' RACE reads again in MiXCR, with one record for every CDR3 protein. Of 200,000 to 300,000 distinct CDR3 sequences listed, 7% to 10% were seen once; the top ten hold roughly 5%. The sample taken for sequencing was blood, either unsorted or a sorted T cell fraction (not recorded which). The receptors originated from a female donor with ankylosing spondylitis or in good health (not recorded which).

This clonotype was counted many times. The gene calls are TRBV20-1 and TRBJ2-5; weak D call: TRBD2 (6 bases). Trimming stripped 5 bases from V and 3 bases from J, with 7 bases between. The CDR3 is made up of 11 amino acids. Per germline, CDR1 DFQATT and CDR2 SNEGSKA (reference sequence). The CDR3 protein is CSALAEETQYF. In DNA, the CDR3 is TGCAGTGCTTTAGCGGAAGAGACCCAGTACTTC.

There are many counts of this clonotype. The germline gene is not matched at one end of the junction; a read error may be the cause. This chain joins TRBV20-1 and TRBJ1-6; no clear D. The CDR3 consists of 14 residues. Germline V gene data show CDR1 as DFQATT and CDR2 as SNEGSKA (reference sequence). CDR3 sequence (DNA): TGCAGTGCTCGCTCGGACTCCTCTAATTCACCCCTCCACTTT. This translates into CSARSDSSNSPLHF.

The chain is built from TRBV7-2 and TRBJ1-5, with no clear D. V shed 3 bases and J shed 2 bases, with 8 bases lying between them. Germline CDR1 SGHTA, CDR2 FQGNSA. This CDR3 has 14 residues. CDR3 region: CASSFLTGNQPQHF. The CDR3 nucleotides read TGTGCCAGCAGCTTCCTAACGGGCAATCAGCCCCAGCATTTT.

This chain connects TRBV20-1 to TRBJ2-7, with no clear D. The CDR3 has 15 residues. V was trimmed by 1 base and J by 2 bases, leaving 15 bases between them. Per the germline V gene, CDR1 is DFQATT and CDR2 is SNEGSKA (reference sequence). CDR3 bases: TGCAGTGCTAGAGTTTTGGGGATGGCCACCTACGAGCAGTACTTC. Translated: CSARVLGMATYEQYF.

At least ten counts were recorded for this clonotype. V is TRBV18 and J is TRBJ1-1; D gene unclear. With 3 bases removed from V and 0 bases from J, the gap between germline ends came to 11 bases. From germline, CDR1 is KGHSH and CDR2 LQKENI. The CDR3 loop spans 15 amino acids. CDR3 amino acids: CASSPRAQVNTEAFF. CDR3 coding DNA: TGTGCCAGCTCACCGCGGGCCCAAGTGAACACTGAAGCTTTCTTT.

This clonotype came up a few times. CDR3 amino acids: CASRPAGQGIYEQYF. CDR3 sequence (DNA): TGTGCCAGCAGACCAGCGGGACAGGGGATATACGAGCAGTACTTC. The gene calls are TRBV28 and TRBJ2-7; 10 positions match TRBD1. This CDR3 contains 15 residues. V lost 6 bases, J lost 4 bases, and 9 bases stayed unmatched. CDR1 MDHEN and CDR2 SYDVKM come from the germline V gene.

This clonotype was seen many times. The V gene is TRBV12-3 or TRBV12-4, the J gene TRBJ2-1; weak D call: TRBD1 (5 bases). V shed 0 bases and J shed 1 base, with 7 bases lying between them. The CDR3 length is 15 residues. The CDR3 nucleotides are TGTGCCAGCAGTTTAGCCCCAGGGTCCTACAATGAGCAGTTCTTC. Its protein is CASSLAPGSYNEQFF.